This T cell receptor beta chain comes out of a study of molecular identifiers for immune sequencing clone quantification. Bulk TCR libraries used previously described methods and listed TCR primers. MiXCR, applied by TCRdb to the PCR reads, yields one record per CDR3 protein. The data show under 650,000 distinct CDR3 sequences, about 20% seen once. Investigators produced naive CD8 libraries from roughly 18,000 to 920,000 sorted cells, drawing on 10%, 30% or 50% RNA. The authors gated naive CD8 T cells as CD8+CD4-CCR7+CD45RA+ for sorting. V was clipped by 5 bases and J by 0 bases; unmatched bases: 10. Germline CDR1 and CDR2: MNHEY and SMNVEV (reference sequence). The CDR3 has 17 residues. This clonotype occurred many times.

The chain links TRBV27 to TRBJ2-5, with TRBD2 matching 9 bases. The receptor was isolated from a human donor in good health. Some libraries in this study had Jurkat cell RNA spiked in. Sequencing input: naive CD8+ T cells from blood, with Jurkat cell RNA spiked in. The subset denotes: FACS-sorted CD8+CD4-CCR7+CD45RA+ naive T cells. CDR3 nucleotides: TGTGCCAGCAGTCCCGGCGCTAGCGGGACGTACCAAGAGACCCAGTACTTC. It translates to CASSPGASGTYQETQYF.